The 10 T cell receptor beta chains reported below all come from one sample, sequenced in a study of blood T cell repertoires in COVID-19. The assay was immunoSEQ multiplex PCR, and TCRdb's table has in-frame clones only and misses some. The sample holds about 210,000 clones, around four fifths seen once. The material sequenced was peripheral blood. The origin of the receptors is a man in his sixties with COVID-19, enrolled during active disease.

The chain employs TRBV4-1 and TRBJ1-5, with D tentatively TRBD1 (5 bases). Germline CDR1 is MGHRA and CDR2 is YSYEKL. This CDR3 contains 15 residues. V was trimmed by 2 bases and J by 5 bases, leaving 13 bases between them. CDR3 coding DNA: TGCGCCAGCAGCCAAATGGGGCCCCCCGATCAGCCCCAGCATTTT. This encodes CASSQMGPPDQPQHF.

This chain joins TRBV19 and TRBJ2-7, with D possibly being TRBD2 (6 bases). The V end was cut by 3 bases, the J end by 2 bases, with 17 bases between. The CDR3 length is 16 residues. Germline CDR1 LNHDA, CDR2 SQIVND (reference sequence). The CDR3 here is CASSISGLARAYEQYF. The CDR3 nucleotides read TGTGCCAGTAGTATCAGTGGTCTAGCGAGAGCCTACGAGCAGTACTTC.

This rearrangement joins TRBV16 to TRBJ2-1, with D perhaps TRBD2 (5 bases). V was cut by 4 bases and J by 4 bases, with 23 bases left in between. This CDR3 has 18 amino acids. CDR1 and CDR2 (germline): KGHSY, FQNENV. The CDR3 DNA reads as TGTGCCAGCAGCCCCCACGGCGGAGAGGGCCGTGGTTACAATGAGCAGTTCTTC. It is translated as CASSPHGGEGRGYNEQFF.

The chain carries TRBV9 and TRBJ1-6; 9 nucleotides agree with TRBD1. The V gene's germline CDR1 is SGDLS and CDR2 YYNGEE. V was pared by 4 bases and J by 10 bases, with 12 bases of the junction left unmatched. The CDR3 spans 16 residues. CDR3 DNA: TGTGCCAGCAGCTCTGACCTCGGACAGGGGTCATCACCCCTCCACTTT. Its translation: CASSSDLGQGSSPLHF.

V is TRBV20-1 and J is TRBJ1-2; D gene uncertain. The CDR3 is 11 amino acids. Germline V lookup: CDR1 DFQATT, CDR2 SNEGSKA (reference sequence). V gave up 5 bases and J gave up 3 bases, with 7 bases separating them. DNA of the CDR3: TGCAGTGCTTACCGGGACTATGGCTACACCTTC. The encoded protein is CSAYRDYGYTF.

This clone appeared a single time. The rearrangement uses TRBV20-1 and TRBJ2-3, with TRBD1 identical over 10 bases. From germline, CDR1 is DFQATT and CDR2 SNEGSKA (reference sequence). This CDR3 comprises 15 residues. V lost 3 bases to trimming and J lost 4 bases; unmatched junction nucleotides: 7. Written as DNA, the CDR3 is TGCAGTGCTAGTTCCGACAGGGGGCGCGCAGATACGCAGTATTTT. The encoded protein is CSASSDRGRADTQYF.

The chain joins TRBV7-3 to TRBJ2-2, with 10 bases aligning to TRBD1. The germline V gene encodes CDR1 SGHTA and CDR2 FQGTGA. Unmatched junction bases numbered 11, after V lost 6 bases and J lost 7 bases. The CDR3 spans 16 residues. The CDR3 DNA reads as TGTGCCAGCAGTCCCGGGACAGGGGTCTCTGGCGGGGAGCTGTTTTTT. Its translation: CASSPGTGVSGGELFF. The full variable domain, with the rest looked up from reference TRBV7-3 and TRBJ2-2, is GAGVSQTPSNKVTEKGKYVELRCDPISGHTALYWYRQSLGQGPEFLIYFQGTGAADDSGLPNDRFFAVRPEGSVSTLKIQRTERGDSAVYLCASSPGTGVSGGELFFGEGSRLTVL.

This chain joins TRBV6-2 or TRBV6-3 and TRBJ1-5, with D perhaps matching TRBD1 (6 bases). The length of the CDR3 is 16 residues. V was shortened by 6 bases and J by 0 bases, with 15 bases between the two germline ends. Germline V gene sequence: CDR1 MNHEY, CDR2 SVGEGT. The CDR3 protein is CASSPTGTDSNQPQHF. The CDR3 nucleotides are TGTGCCAGCAGCCCTACAGGGACCGATAGCAATCAGCCCCAGCATTTT.

The chain employs TRBV7-3 and TRBJ2-5; the D gene is possibly TRBD1 (6 bases). This CDR3 is 13 amino acids long. With 4 bases removed from V and 4 bases from J, the gap between germline ends came to 10 bases. Germline CDR1 and CDR2: SGHTA and FQGTGA. DNA for the CDR3: TGTGCCAGCAGCTCCACAGGGTCAGAGACCCAGTACTTC. Residues: CASSSTGSETQYF.

This clone was picked up one time. CDR3 loop: CASSLDRGAEQFF. The CDR3, as DNA: TGTGCCAGCAGCTTAGACAGGGGAGCTGAACAGTTCTTC. This chain connects TRBV7-2 to TRBJ2-1; 7 bases are shared with TRBD1. The CDR3 spans 13 residues. V shed 1 base, J shed 13 bases, and the junction held 7 bases outside the gene matches. The germline gives CDR1 SGHTA, CDR2 FQGNSA.